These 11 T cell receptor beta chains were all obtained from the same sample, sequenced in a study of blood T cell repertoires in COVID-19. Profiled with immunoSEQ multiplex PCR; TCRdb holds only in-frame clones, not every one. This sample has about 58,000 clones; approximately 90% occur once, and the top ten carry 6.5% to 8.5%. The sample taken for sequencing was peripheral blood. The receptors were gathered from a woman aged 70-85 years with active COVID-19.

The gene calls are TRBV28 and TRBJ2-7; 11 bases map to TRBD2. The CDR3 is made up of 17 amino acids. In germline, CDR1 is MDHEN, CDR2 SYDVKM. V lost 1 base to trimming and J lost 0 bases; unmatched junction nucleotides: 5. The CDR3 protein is CASSLSTGTSGSYEQYF. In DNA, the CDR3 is TGTGCCAGCAGTTTATCCACCGGGACTAGCGGCTCCTACGAGCAGTACTTC.

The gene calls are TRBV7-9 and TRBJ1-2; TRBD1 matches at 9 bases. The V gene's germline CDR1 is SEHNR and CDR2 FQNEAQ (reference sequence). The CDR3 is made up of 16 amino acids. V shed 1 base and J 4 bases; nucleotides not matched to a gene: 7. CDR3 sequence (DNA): TGTGCCAGCAGCTTAGGGACAGGGGAGAGTAGCTATGGCTACACCTTC. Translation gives CASSLGTGESSYGYTF.

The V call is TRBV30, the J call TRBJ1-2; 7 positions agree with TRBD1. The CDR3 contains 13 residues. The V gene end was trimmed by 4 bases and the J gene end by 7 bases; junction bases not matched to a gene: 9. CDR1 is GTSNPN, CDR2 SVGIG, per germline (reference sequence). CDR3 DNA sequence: TGTGCCTGGACCGTCGAAGGGGGCGGTGGCTACACCTTC. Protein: CAWTVEGGGGYTF.

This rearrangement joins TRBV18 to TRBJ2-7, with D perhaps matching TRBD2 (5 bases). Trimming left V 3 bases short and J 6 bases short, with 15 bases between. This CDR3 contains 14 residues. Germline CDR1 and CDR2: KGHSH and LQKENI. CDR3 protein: CASSPGNGMAEQYF. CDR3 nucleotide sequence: TGTGCCAGCTCACCTGGTAACGGGATGGCCGAGCAGTACTTC.

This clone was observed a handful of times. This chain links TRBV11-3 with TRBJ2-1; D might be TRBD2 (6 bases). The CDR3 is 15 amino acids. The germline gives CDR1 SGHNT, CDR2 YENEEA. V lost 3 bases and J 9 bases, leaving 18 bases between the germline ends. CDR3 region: CASSLGDSVGSEQFF. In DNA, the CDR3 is TGTGCCAGCAGCTTGGGGGACTCCGTGGGGAGTGAGCAGTTCTTC.

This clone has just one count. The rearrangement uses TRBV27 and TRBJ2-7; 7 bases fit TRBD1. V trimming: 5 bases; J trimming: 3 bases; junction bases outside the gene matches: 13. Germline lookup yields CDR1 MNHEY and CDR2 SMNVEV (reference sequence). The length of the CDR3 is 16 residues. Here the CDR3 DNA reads TGTGCCAGCAGTCCTAGAGGACAGGAGAGTTTCTACGAGCAGTACTTC. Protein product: CASSPRGQESFYEQYF.

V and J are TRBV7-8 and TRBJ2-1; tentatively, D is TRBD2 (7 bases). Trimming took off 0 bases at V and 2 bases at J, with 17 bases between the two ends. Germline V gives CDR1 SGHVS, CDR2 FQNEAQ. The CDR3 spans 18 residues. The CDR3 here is CASSLASPAGQPYNEQFF. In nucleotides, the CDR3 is TGTGCCAGCAGCTTAGCGAGCCCAGCGGGACAACCCTACAATGAGCAGTTCTTC.

The CDR3 bases are TGCAGCGTTCTTGGACCTAGCGTAGGCTACGAGCAGTACTTC. This encodes CSVLGPSVGYEQYF. The chain employs TRBV29-1 and TRBJ2-7; TRBD2 is a possible D gene (6 bases). Trimming pared 5 bases from V and 3 bases from J, leaving 17 bases between. CDR1 and CDR2 (germline): SQVTM, ANQGSEA. The CDR3 runs to 14 residues.

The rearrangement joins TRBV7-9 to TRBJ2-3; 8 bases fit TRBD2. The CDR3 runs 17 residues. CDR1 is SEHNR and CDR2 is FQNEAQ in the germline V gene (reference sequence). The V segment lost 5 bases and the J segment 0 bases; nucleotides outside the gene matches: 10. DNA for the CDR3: TGTGCCAGCAGCCGGGGGGGACTGGACCGGAGCACAGATACGCAGTATTTT. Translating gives CASSRGGLDRSTDTQYF.

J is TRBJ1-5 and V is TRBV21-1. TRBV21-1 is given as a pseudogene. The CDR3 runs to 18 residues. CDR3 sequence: CASSKARAGDYSNQPQHF. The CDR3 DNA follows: TGTGCCAGCAGCAAAGCGCGGGCAGGGGACTATAGCAATCAGCCCCAGCATTTT.

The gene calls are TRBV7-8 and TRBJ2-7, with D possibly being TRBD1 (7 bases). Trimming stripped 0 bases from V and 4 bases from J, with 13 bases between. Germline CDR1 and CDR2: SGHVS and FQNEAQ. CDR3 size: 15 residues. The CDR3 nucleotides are TGTGCCAGCAGCTTAGCGTTGGCAGGGGGGTACGAGCAGTACTTC. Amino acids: CASSLALAGGYEQYF.